This TCR beta chain was sequenced in a study of control samples from healthy donors and cancer patients. This CDR3 contains 15 residues. Per germline, CDR1 SNHLY and CDR2 FYNNEI. J gave up 4 bases and V 4 bases, and 4 bases lay outside the gene matches. Profiling relied on immunoSEQ multiplex PCR, and the TCRdb table lists in-frame clones only, not all of them. Among more than 150,000 clones listed, 80% to 95% were seen once. A single count supports this clone. This TCR came from a man between 18 and 29 years old in good health. J is TRBJ2-1 and V is TRBV2, with TRBD2 matching over 10 bases. Sample: blood. CDR3 loop: CASSGLAGEYNEQFF. Written as DNA, the CDR3 is TGTGCCAGCAGTGGGCTAGCGGGGGAATACAATGAGCAGTTCTTC.